A selection of T cell receptor beta chains follows, all from one sample in a study of blood T cell repertoires in COVID-19. The protocol was immunoSEQ multiplex PCR, while the TCRdb copy is restricted to in-frame clones and leaves out a portion. The sample holds about 130,000 clones, about four fifths seen once. The source material was peripheral blood. These TCRs come from a woman older than 75 with acute or convalescent COVID-19. CDR3s include the opening cysteine and the closing phenylalanine or tryptophan. D genes are given only for firm matches. The listing skips clone size in some rows; elsewhere it reads once, few, many or a size class.

j_call: TRBJ1-5
v_call: TRBV7-6
clone_size: few
d_call: -
cdr3_aa: CASSPDSNQPQHF
cdr3_nt: TGTGCCAGCAGCCCAGATAGCAATCAGCCCCAGCATTTT

j_call: TRBJ2-1
v_call: TRBV15
clone_size: -
d_call: TRBD2
cdr3_aa: CATSRGGTSGANEQFF
cdr3_nt: TGTGCCACCAGCAGAGGAGGGACTAGCGGGGCCAATGAGCAGTTCTTC

j_call: TRBJ2-1
v_call: TRBV6-2/TRBV6-3
clone_size: -
d_call: TRBD2
cdr3_aa: CASSHTTSREQFF
cdr3_nt: TGTGCCAGCAGCCACACGACTAGCCGGGAGCAGTTCTTC

j_call: TRBJ1-2
v_call: TRBV10-3
clone_size: -
d_call: TRBD1
cdr3_aa: CAISGQGNTTNYGYTF
cdr3_nt: TGTGCCATCAGTGGACAGGGTAACACGACCAACTATGGCTACACCTTC

j_call: TRBJ2-2
v_call: TRBV6-5
clone_size: few
d_call: TRBD2
cdr3_aa: CASRVAGVTGELFF
cdr3_nt: TGTGCCAGCAGGGTAGCGGGGGTCACCGGGGAGCTGTTTTTT

j_call: TRBJ2-3
v_call: TRBV29-1
clone_size: -
d_call: TRBD2
cdr3_aa: CSVLAGGTDTQYF
cdr3_nt: TGCAGCGTCCTAGCGGGGGGGACAGATACGCAGTATTTT

j_call: TRBJ2-2
v_call: TRBV11-2
clone_size: -
d_call: -
cdr3_aa: CASSQLGTGNAGELFF
cdr3_nt: TGTGCCAGCAGCCAGCTAGGCACAGGGAACGCCGGGGAGCTGTTTTTT

j_call: TRBJ1-6
v_call: TRBV28
clone_size: -
d_call: -
cdr3_aa: CASSFRVSPLHF
cdr3_nt: TGTGCCAGCAGTTTTCGGGTTTCACCCCTCCACTTT

j_call: TRBJ1-2
v_call: TRBV19
clone_size: -
d_call: TRBD1
cdr3_aa: CASRETGIHGYTF
cdr3_nt: TGTGCCAGTAGGGAGACAGGGATACATGGCTACACCTTC

j_call: TRBJ2-2
v_call: TRBV7-2
clone_size: -
d_call: -
cdr3_aa: CASSPRGRLNTGELFF
cdr3_nt: TGTGCCAGCAGCCCGCGGGGGCGACTGAACACCGGGGAGCTGTTTTTT